This TCR beta chain was identified in a study of cytomegalovirus exposure and HLA in healthy donors. On the study more broadly: Earlier, 110 million or so unique TCR beta sequences were recovered from approximately 180 million T cells by an analysis. Study observations and caveats: In a later analysis, at a false discovery rate of 0.05, 15,000 to 20,000 TCR beta sequences were associated with HLA alleles.

This CDR3 has 16 amino acids. After removal of 5 bases from V and 1 base from J, the junction contained 7 bases not matched to a gene. CDR1 is SEHNR and CDR2 is FQNEAQ in the germline V gene (reference sequence). Each donor's status was that of a healthy bone marrow donor. Points on this clone: Its specificity is not known.

The PCR made use of 60 Vbeta and 13 Jbeta primers. Per the original data handling: Unique TCR beta chains numbered approximately 80 million in a later analysis, with approximately 10 million shared. Clones were read by immunoSEQ multiplex PCR, and TCRdb kept only the in-frame ones, dropping some. The DNA was the basis for D and trimming; V, J and clone size are from that table. The sample consists of roughly 100,000 clones, roughly four fifths of them appearing once. Sequencing was carried out using PBMCs. The chain combines TRBV7-9 with TRBJ2-1; 8 nucleotides agree with TRBD1. The source is a middle-aged man in good health and CMV-seronegative. DNA for the CDR3: TGTGCCAGCAGCGCCAGGGACAGGACTTCCTACAATGAGCAGTTCTTC. It is translated as CASSARDRTSYNEQFF.